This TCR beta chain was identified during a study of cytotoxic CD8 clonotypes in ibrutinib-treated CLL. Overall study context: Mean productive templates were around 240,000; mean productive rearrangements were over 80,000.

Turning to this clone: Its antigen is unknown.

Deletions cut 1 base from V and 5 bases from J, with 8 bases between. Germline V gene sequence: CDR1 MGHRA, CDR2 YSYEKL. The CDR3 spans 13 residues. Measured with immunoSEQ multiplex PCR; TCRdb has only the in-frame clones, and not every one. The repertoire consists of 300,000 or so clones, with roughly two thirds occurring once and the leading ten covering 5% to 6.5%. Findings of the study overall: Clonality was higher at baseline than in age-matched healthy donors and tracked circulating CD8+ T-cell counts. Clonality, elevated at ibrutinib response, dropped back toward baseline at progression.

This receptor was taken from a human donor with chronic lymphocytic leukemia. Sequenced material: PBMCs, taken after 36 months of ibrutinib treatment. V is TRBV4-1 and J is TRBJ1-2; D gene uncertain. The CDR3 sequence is CASSQVPLYGYTF. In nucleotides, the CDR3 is TGCGCCAGCAGCCAAGTCCCTTTGTATGGCTACACCTTC.